The next 21 T cell receptor beta chains were all read from a single sample in a study of patients and donors after allogeneic stem cell transplantation. From the RT-PCR reads, TCRdb called clonotypes with MiXCR, one entry per CDR3 protein. Here the sample spans 150,000 to 200,000 distinct CDR3 sequences, around 41% being singletons. The sample comprised blood, either unsorted or a sorted T cell fraction (not recorded which). The receptors here all came from a human donor who was either an allogeneic HSCT recipient or a stem cell or donor lymphocyte infusion donor (not recorded which). It is not recorded whose cells these are; they may come from a transplant donor.

V usage is TRBV27 and J usage is TRBJ1-1, with a weak D call TRBD1 (6 bases). CDR3 size: 15 residues. The V gene lost 5 bases and the J gene lost 0 bases, with 13 bases spanning the gap. CDR1 is MNHEY and CDR2 is SMNVEV in the germline V gene (reference sequence). The CDR3 loop is CASSPRQVLNTEAFF. In nucleotides, the CDR3 is TGTGCCAGCAGTCCACGACAGGTTTTGAACACTGAAGCTTTCTTT.

The rearrangement joins TRBV19 to TRBJ1-2; no clear D gene. Trimming shortened V by 4 bases and J by 4 bases, and 16 bases separated the two germline ends. The CDR3 sequence is 15 residues long. The germline V gene encodes CDR1 LNHDA and CDR2 SQIVND (reference sequence). The DNA of the CDR3 is TGTGCCAGTAGTAATAACCCAGCGGGAGGCTATGGCTACACCTTC. Translated: CASSNNPAGGYGYTF.

This clonotype was recorded only once. The chain employs TRBV7-9 and TRBJ2-7; 11 positions agree with TRBD2. Losses at the gene ends were 2 bases for V and 3 bases for J; bases not matched to a gene: 12. CDR3 length equals 18 residues. Germline V gene lookup returns CDR1 SEHNR and CDR2 FQNEAQ (reference sequence). Here the CDR3 DNA reads TGTGCCAGCAGCTTACTCGGACAGGGGACTAGCGGCTTCTACGAGCAGTACTTC. Translation gives CASSLLGQGTSGFYEQYF.

The CDR3 nucleotides are TGCGCCAGCAGCCTACAAGCGGGAGGGGACTACAATGAGCAGTTCTTC. Translating it yields CASSLQAGGDYNEQFF. The chain links TRBV5-1 to TRBJ2-1, with TRBD2 identical over 10 bases. Losses at the gene ends were 4 bases for V and 3 bases for J; bases not matched to a gene: 7. CDR1 SGHRS and CDR2 YFSETQ come from the germline V gene. The CDR3 extends over 16 amino acids.

The V gene is TRBV20-1, the J gene TRBJ2-7; 7 nucleotides match TRBD1. The germline gives CDR1 DFQATT, CDR2 SNEGSKA (reference sequence). The V gene end was trimmed by 4 bases and the J gene end by 0 bases; junction bases not matched to a gene: 6. This CDR3 region has 14 residues. The CDR3 DNA reads as TGCAGTGCTATCGACAGGGACCACTCCTACGAGCAGTACTTC. Translation gives CSAIDRDHSYEQYF.

A few counts support this clonotype. The CDR3 protein is CASSATGTEAFF. CDR3 in DNA: TGTGCCAGCAGCGCAACAGGGACTGAAGCTTTCTTT. The J gene is TRBJ1-1, the V gene TRBV9, with D perhaps TRBD1 (6 bases). Germline V gives CDR1 SGDLS, CDR2 YYNGEE. V shed 3 bases and J shed 5 bases, with 8 bases lying between them. The CDR3 has 12 residues.

The gene calls are TRBV27 and TRBJ1-1, with a weak D call TRBD1 (5 bases). Germline V CDR1 and CDR2: MNHEY, SMNVEV (reference sequence). V was clipped by 4 bases and J by 0 bases, with 9 bases between them. This CDR3 has 14 residues. The CDR3 DNA is TGTGCCAGCAGTTGGGGGGATCTGAACACTGAAGCTTTCTTT. Translation: CASSWGDLNTEAFF.

This clonotype was seen a few times. The gene calls are TRBV2 and TRBJ1-1; D is unclear. The CDR3 length is 13 residues. V was trimmed by 6 bases and J by 6 bases, leaving 14 bases between them. The germline V gene encodes CDR1 SNHLY and CDR2 FYNNEI. The CDR3 coding sequence is TGTGCCAGCAGGGCCTCCGGAGGGCCTGAAGCTTTCTTT. The encoded protein is CASRASGGPEAFF.

This sequence joins TRBV28 and TRBJ2-3, with 10 bases matching TRBD1. Germline V lookup: CDR1 MDHEN, CDR2 SYDVKM. J lost 2 bases, V lost 5 bases, and 13 bases had no gene match. The CDR3 contains 18 residues. CDR3 sequence reads: CASSTGQGTSSITDTQYF. The CDR3 coding sequence is TGTGCCAGCAGTACGGGACAGGGGACGTCCTCAATCACAGATACGCAGTATTTT.

Only a few counts were recorded for this clonotype. The chain links TRBV4-2 to TRBJ2-2; D is uncertain. Trimming stripped 4 bases from V and 4 bases from J, with 13 bases between. The CDR3 covers 15 residues. The V gene's germline CDR1 is LGHNA and CDR2 YNFKEQ. The CDR3 bases are TGTGCCAGCAGCCCCTCCACACGGACCACCGGGGAGCTGTTTTTT. It specifies CASSPSTRTTGELFF.

In this sample, this clonotype turned up a few times. J is TRBJ1-2 and V is TRBV7-2; D unresolved. The CDR3 has 14 residues. Trimming took off 2 bases at V and 2 bases at J, with 9 bases between the two ends. The germline V gene has CDR1 SGHTA and CDR2 FQGNSA. The CDR3 region has the DNA TGTGCCAGCAGCTTATTCGGCAGAAACTATGGCTACACCTTC. This codes for CASSLFGRNYGYTF.

This clonotype has only a few counts. The chain combines TRBV27 with TRBJ1-2, with TRBD1 as a possible D gene (6 bases). V lost 5 bases, J lost 8 bases, and 15 bases lay in between. Germline CDR1 and CDR2: MNHEY and SMNVEV (reference sequence). The CDR3 has 13 amino acids. CDR3 residues: CASSPNRAAGYTF. CDR3 nucleotides: TGTGCCAGCAGTCCAAACAGGGCTGCCGGCTACACCTTC.

This clonotype was counted only a few times. This rearrangement joins TRBV5-1 to TRBJ2-1, with 8 nucleotides matching TRBD2. This CDR3 is built from 13 residues. V shed 6 bases and J 4 bases; nucleotides not matched to a gene: 3. Germline CDR1 and CDR2: SGHRS and YFSETQ. CDR3 coding DNA: TGCGCCAGCATAACTAGCGGATACAATGAGCAGTTCTTC. It yields the protein CASITSGYNEQFF.

The chain uses TRBV5-1 and TRBJ1-3; 7 nucleotides align to TRBD1. This CDR3 has 15 amino acids. Germline CDR1 SGHRS, CDR2 YFSETQ. Unmatched junction bases numbered 2, after V lost 2 bases and J lost 0 bases. CDR3 sequence reads: CASSLQGRSGNTIYF. DNA of the CDR3: TGCGCCAGCAGCTTACAGGGGCGCTCTGGAAACACCATATATTTT.

To note about this clonotype: At one of its ends the junction is not consistent with the germline gene, which may arise from a read error. This chain links TRBV10-3 with TRBJ2-1; TRBD2 agrees at 8 bases. The CDR3 has 12 amino acids. In germline, CDR1 is ENHRY, CDR2 SYGVKD. The chain's CDR3 is CAIKREYTEQFF. The CDR3 nucleotides are TGTGCCATCAAGCGGGAGTACACTGAGCAGTTCTTC.

The rearrangement joins TRBV7-6 to TRBJ2-7; 9 bases fit TRBD1. Trimming removed 5 bases from V and 3 bases from J; junction bases left unmatched: 5. The CDR3 contains 14 residues. The germline gives CDR1 SGHVS, CDR2 FNYEAQ. The CDR3 DNA sequence: TGTGCCAGCAGCCCGGGGGGACAGGGCTACGAGCAGTACTTC. It yields the protein CASSPGGQGYEQYF.

The chain recombines TRBV29-1 with TRBJ2-7; TRBD1 matches at 7 bases. Germline V lookup: CDR1 SQVTM, CDR2 ANQGSEA. The CDR3 has 13 amino acids. The V segment lost 5 bases and the J segment 8 bases; nucleotides outside the gene matches: 12. CDR3 residues: CSVWLVNRGQQYF. CDR3 bases: TGCAGCGTTTGGTTAGTAAACAGGGGACAGCAGTACTTC.

The CDR3 bases are TGTGCCAGCAGCCAAGATAACGTGAGACTAGCGACAGATACGCAGTATTTT. This gives the protein CASSQDNVRLATDTQYF. The chain has TRBV14 and TRBJ2-3, with TRBD2 matching over 8 bases. The ends lost 0 bases at V and 3 bases at J; junction bases unmatched: 8. CDR1 is SGHDN and CDR2 is FVKESK in the germline V gene. This CDR3 is built from 17 residues.

The CDR3 is CASSLGGQGAEQPQHF. The CDR3 DNA follows: TGTGCCAGCAGTTTAGGAGGTCAGGGGGCGGAACAGCCCCAGCATTTT. The chain couples TRBV12-3 or TRBV12-4 to TRBJ1-5; TRBD1 matches 8 bases. CDR3 length: 16 amino acids. V dropped 1 base and J dropped 7; count of bases not matched to a gene: 9.

The rearrangement uses TRBV6-2 or TRBV6-3 and TRBJ2-5; D gene unclear. V was cut by 6 bases and J by 1 base, with 9 bases left in between. The CDR3 is 13 amino acids. The germline gives CDR1 MNHEY, CDR2 SVGEGT. The DNA of the CDR3 is TGTGCCAGCAGCCTCCCCGTCCAAGAGACCCAGTACTTC. Translating it yields CASSLPVQETQYF.

The sample holds a few counts of this clonotype. The chain recombines TRBV12-3 or TRBV12-4 with TRBJ1-2; D is perhaps TRBD1 (5 bases). The CDR3 spans 14 residues. V lost 1 base, J lost 1 base, and 7 bases lay in between. CDR3: CASSLGTNNYGYTF. CDR3 in DNA: TGTGCCAGCAGTTTAGGGACAAATAACTATGGCTACACCTTC.